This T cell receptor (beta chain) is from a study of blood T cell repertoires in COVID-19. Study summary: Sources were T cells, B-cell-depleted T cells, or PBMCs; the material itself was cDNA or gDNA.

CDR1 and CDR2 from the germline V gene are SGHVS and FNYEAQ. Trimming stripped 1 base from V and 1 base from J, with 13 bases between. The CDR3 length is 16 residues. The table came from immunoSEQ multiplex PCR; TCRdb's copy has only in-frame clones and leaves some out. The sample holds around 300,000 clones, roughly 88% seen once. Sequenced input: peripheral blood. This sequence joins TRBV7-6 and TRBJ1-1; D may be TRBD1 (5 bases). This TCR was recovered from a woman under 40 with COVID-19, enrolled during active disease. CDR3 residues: CASSLGGNQGNTEAFF. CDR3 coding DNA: TGTGCCAGCAGCTTAGGTGGGAATCAGGGGAACACTGAAGCTTTCTTT.